The rows below give T cell receptor beta chains drawn from one sample of a study of cytomegalovirus exposure and HLA in healthy donors. TCRdb keeps only in-frame clones here, not all; method: immunoSEQ multiplex PCR. The data show tens of thousands of clones, 83% seen once. The sequencing sample was made of PBMCs. The receptors come from a man younger than 45 in good health and CMV-seronegative. Each CDR3 is given with its conserved first and last residue. A D gene is named only where the DNA matches it firmly. The size field is filled for only some rows; it gives once, few, many or a size class.

j_call,clone_size,v_call,d_call,cdr3_aa,cdr3_nt
TRBJ2-1,.,TRBV23-1,TRBD2,CASSQSGLAGGGEQFF,TGCGCCAGCAGTCAATCGGGACTAGCGGGGGGAGGTGAGCAGTTCTTC
TRBJ2-7,.,TRBV27,.,CASLDRDYEQYF,TGTGCCAGCCTCGACAGAGACTACGAGCAGTACTTC
TRBJ1-2,.,TRBV15,TRBD1,CATSPTEGARYGYTF,TGTGCCACCAGCCCCACGGAGGGGGCGCGTTATGGCTACACCTTC
TRBJ2-5,.,TRBV7-2,TRBD2,CASSLGRGGRETQYF,TGTGCCAGCAGCTTAGGCCGCGGGGGGAGAGAGACCCAGTACTTC
TRBJ1-4,.,TRBV9,TRBD1,CASGTGGGGEKLFF,TGTGCCAGCGGGACAGGGGGGGGAGGTGAAAAACTGTTTTTT
TRBJ2-7,.,TRBV20-1,TRBD1,CSASAGGEQYF,TGCAGTGCCTCGGCAGGGGGCGAGCAGTACTTC
TRBJ2-3,.,TRBV5-1,.,CASSSNREIGSPQYF,TGCGCCAGCAGTTCAAACAGGGAGATCGGGTCTCCGCAGTATTTT
TRBJ1-1,.,TRBV15,.,CATSRDQAGVKAFF,TGTGCCACCAGCAGAGATCAAGCAGGGGTGAAAGCTTTCTTT
TRBJ1-2,.,TRBV6-5,TRBD1,CASSYIGGAGYGYTF,TGTGCCAGCAGTTACATAGGGGGCGCCGGCTATGGCTACACCTTC
TRBJ2-7,.,TRBV7-6,TRBD1,CASSLGGQGRKSYEQYF,TGTGCCAGCAGCTTAGGGGGACAGGGACGGAAATCCTACGAGCAGTACTTC
TRBJ1-5,.,TRBV29-1,.,CSVVTGQYQPQHF,TGCAGCGTTGTTACAGGGCAATATCAGCCCCAGCATTTT
TRBJ1-1,.,TRBV5-1,.,CASSPAGGRCEAFF,TGCGCCAGCAGCCCGGCGGGCGGGCGCTGTGAAGCTTTCTTT
TRBJ1-1,.,TRBV7-3,.,CASSLGRQANTEAFF,TGTGCCAGCAGCTTAGGAAGACAGGCGAACACTGAAGCTTTCTTT
TRBJ2-7,.,TRBV7-9,.,CASSSDYRQAYEQYF,TGTGCCAGCAGCTCAGACTACCGACAGGCCTACGAGCAGTACTTC
TRBJ2-5,.,TRBV11-2,.,CASSLDAGSRGVETQYF,TGTGCCAGCAGCTTAGATGCGGGGAGTAGAGGGGTAGAGACCCAGTACTTC
TRBJ2-7,.,TRBV7-2,.,CASSLGESYEQYF,TGTGCCAGCAGCCTAGGGGAGTCCTACGAGCAGTACTTC
TRBJ1-2,.,TRBV6-1,.,CASSDTGTYGYTF,TGTGCCAGCAGTGATACAGGGACCTATGGCTACACCTTC
TRBJ2-7,.,TRBV18,.,CASSPFLTGGDEQYF,TGTGCCAGCTCACCATTTTTAACAGGGGGGGACGAGCAGTACTTC
TRBJ1-6,.,TRBV28,TRBD1,CASSTGEVSYNSPLHF,TGTGCCAGCAGTACAGGGGAGGTCTCCTATAATTCACCCCTCCACTTT
TRBJ2-3,.,TRBV5-6,TRBD2,CASSWGGRGFTDTQYF,TGTGCCAGCAGCTGGGGGGGGAGAGGATTCACAGATACGCAGTATTTT
TRBJ2-2,.,TRBV19,TRBD2,CASKGGSTNTGELFF,TGTGCCAGTAAGGGCGGGAGTACGAACACCGGGGAGCTGTTTTTT
TRBJ2-1,.,TRBV9,TRBD2,CASSVEVAGYNEQFF,TGTGCCAGCAGCGTAGAGGTAGCGGGGTACAATGAGCAGTTCTTC
TRBJ2-5,.,TRBV5-4,TRBD1,CASSLGQGGETQYF,TGTGCCAGCAGCCTAGGACAGGGTGGGGAGACCCAGTACTTC
TRBJ2-7,.,TRBV5-5,TRBD1,CASSLEGRTGEQYF,TGTGCCAGCAGCTTGGAGGGCCGGACAGGCGAGCAGTACTTC
TRBJ2-3,.,TRBV18,TRBD2,CASSPRTSPSANTDTQYF,TGTGCCAGCTCACCGCGGACTAGCCCTAGCGCTAACACAGATACGCAGTATTTT
TRBJ1-1,.,TRBV6-5,TRBD1,CASSRDSAWAEAFF,TGTGCCAGCAGCCGGGACAGCGCGTGGGCTGAAGCTTTCTTT
TRBJ1-2,.,TRBV7-9,TRBD1,CASSHIGQEVFYGYTF,TGTGCCAGCAGCCATATCGGACAGGAGGTTTTCTATGGCTACACCTTC
TRBJ2-1,.,TRBV11-3,.,CASSLRGIGNEQFF,TGTGCCAGCAGCTTACGGGGGATAGGCAATGAGCAGTTCTTC
TRBJ1-3,.,TRBV30,.,CAWSVWFDTKGNTIYF,TGTGCCTGGAGTGTATGGTTTGACACGAAAGGAAACACCATATATTTT
TRBJ1-2,.,TRBV6-6,TRBD1,CASSPGQGVVGYTF,TGTGCCAGCAGTCCGGGACAGGGGGTCGTGGGCTACACCTTC
TRBJ2-5,.,TRBV7-7,TRBD2,CASSLGGTREETQYF,TGTGCCAGCAGCTTAGGGGGGACTAGGGAAGAGACCCAGTACTTC
TRBJ1-2,.,TRBV7-2,TRBD1,CASSPRQGLGYTF,TGTGCCAGCAGCCCCCGACAGGGGCTTGGCTACACCTTC
TRBJ1-1,.,TRBV7-9,.,CASVEGGAEAFF,TGTGCGAGCGTCGAGGGGGGGGCTGAAGCTTTCTTT
TRBJ2-1,once,TRBV11-2,TRBD2,CASSLVGRVGEQFF,TGTGCCAGCAGCTTAGTTGGGAGGGTAGGTGAGCAGTTCTTC
TRBJ2-6,.,TRBV15,.,CATSRDRGLGANVLTF,TGTGCCACCAGCAGAGATAGAGGGCTTGGGGCCAACGTCCTGACTTTC
TRBJ2-5,.,TRBV19,TRBD1,CARPGQAYQETQYF,TGTGCCCGACCGGGACAGGCCTACCAAGAGACCCAGTACTTC
TRBJ2-7,few,TRBV19,.,CASSISHSLLAYEQYF,TGTGCCAGTAGTATATCTCATAGCCTCTTAGCCTACGAGCAGTACTTC
TRBJ2-1,.,TRBV18,TRBD2,CASSPRTSGGDYNEQFF,TGTGCCAGCTCACCACGCACTAGCGGGGGGGATTACAATGAGCAGTTCTTC
TRBJ2-1,.,TRBV6-5,.,CASSQSRGPYNEQFF,TGTGCCAGCAGTCAGTCTAGGGGCCCCTACAATGAGCAGTTCTTC
TRBJ2-7,.,TRBV7-2,.,CASSLVRFYEQYF,TGTGCCAGCAGCTTAGTACGGTTCTACGAGCAGTACTTC
TRBJ1-1,.,TRBV14,.,CASSEYGNTEAFF,TGTGCCAGCAGTGAATACGGGAACACTGAAGCTTTCTTT
TRBJ2-2,.,TRBV5-1,TRBD1,CASTGQGANTGELFF,TGCGCCAGCACCGGACAGGGCGCGAACACCGGGGAGCTGTTTTTT
TRBJ2-5,.,TRBV29-1,TRBD2,CSVPQGGLAGMQTQYF,TGCAGCGTTCCCCAAGGAGGTCTAGCGGGAATGCAGACCCAGTACTTC
TRBJ2-3,.,TRBV7-9,.,CASSPGGTDTQYF,TGTGCCAGCAGCCCCGGTGGCACAGATACGCAGTATTTT
TRBJ2-7,.,TRBV7-2,.,CASSLGTVRYEQYF,TGTGCCAGCAGCTTAGGGACAGTTCGGTACGAGCAGTACTTC
TRBJ2-3,.,TRBV7-8,.,CASSLVGGNTDTQYF,TGTGCCAGCAGCTTAGTAGGCGGAAACACAGATACGCAGTATTTT
TRBJ1-1,few,TRBV7-9,.,CASSTGTQAFF,TGTGCCAGCAGCACCGGGACTCAAGCTTTCTTT
TRBJ2-1,.,TRBV19,TRBD1,CASSPWTGDNEQFF,TGTGCCAGTAGTCCATGGACAGGGGACAATGAGCAGTTCTTC
TRBJ2-1,.,TRBV5-4,TRBD2,CASSFRTSGSFSYNEQFF,TGTGCCAGCAGCTTCCGGACTAGCGGGAGTTTTTCCTACAATGAGCAGTTCTTC
TRBJ2-1,.,TRBV7-9,TRBD1,CASTKSGTGLNEQFF,TGTGCCAGCACCAAATCTGGGACAGGCCTCAATGAGCAGTTCTTC
TRBJ2-3,.,TRBV9,TRBD2,CASSAAGTSGGEGSDTQYF,TGTGCCAGCAGCGCGGCCGGGACTAGCGGGGGGGAAGGTTCAGATACGCAGTATTTT
TRBJ1-1,.,TRBV5-5,TRBD1,CASSSTPGTGLEAFF,TGTGCCAGCAGCTCAACTCCCGGGACAGGGCTAGAAGCTTTCTTT
TRBJ2-2,.,TRBV5-5,.,CASSLGRTNTGELFF,TGTGCCAGCAGCTTGGGGCGGACGAACACCGGGGAGCTGTTTTTT
TRBJ2-5,.,TRBV4-3,TRBD2,CASSQEPSGQETQYF,TGCGCCAGCAGCCAAGAGCCTAGCGGCCAAGAGACCCAGTACTTC
TRBJ2-7,.,TRBV9,TRBD1,CASSVGQTYEQYF,TGTGCCAGCAGCGTGGGACAGACCTACGAGCAGTACTTC